This T cell receptor beta chain was identified during a study of cytotoxic CD8 clonotypes in ibrutinib-treated CLL. Study conclusions and caveats: Upon ibrutinib response clonality rose, and upon progression it fell back toward baseline.

The protocol was immunoSEQ multiplex PCR, while the TCRdb copy is restricted to in-frame clones and leaves out a portion. Here the sample spans about 40,000 clones, about 70% being singletons. This clone appeared a few times. The antigen is not known. CDR1 is MDHEN, CDR2 SYDVKM, per germline. The CDR3 has 17 amino acids. The V gene end was trimmed by 5 bases and the J gene end by 2 bases; junction bases not matched to a gene: 12. The chain joins TRBV28 to TRBJ2-3; 8 positions agree with TRBD2. The source material was PBMCs, sampled at disease progression, from a patient treated with ibrutinib. This sequence was found in a human donor with chronic lymphocytic leukemia. CDR3 DNA sequence: TGTGCCAGCAGTCTTCCCTCCACTAGCGGAATCACAGATACGCAGTATTTT. It translates to CASSLPSTSGITDTQYF. The variable domain in full, completed from reference TRBV28 and TRBJ2-3, reads DVKVTQSSRYLVKRTGEKVFLECVQDMDHENMFWYRQDPGLGLRLIYFSYDVKMKEKGDIPEGYSVSREKKERFSLILESASTNQTSMYLCASSLPSTSGITDTQYFGPGTRLTVL.